This T cell receptor beta chain came from a study of early T cells in non-severe SARS-CoV-2 infection. Using its own MiXCR run on the 5' RACE reads, TCRdb lists one record per CDR3 protein. The data contain about 33,000 distinct CDR3 sequences, around 5% of them singletons. Trimming stripped 0 bases from V and 9 bases from J, with 9 bases between. This CDR3 has 13 residues. Germline CDR1 reads LGHDT; CDR2 reads YNNKEL (reference sequence). The chain has TRBV3-1 and TRBJ2-1; D gene ambiguous. This clonotype originated in an adult who was a healthcare worker with PCR-confirmed SARS-CoV-2 infection or an uninfected control (not recorded which). Source material: whole blood. The DNA of the CDR3 is TGTGCCAGCAGCCAAGAAACGCTAAGTGAGCAGTTCTTC. This translates into CASSQETLSEQFF.